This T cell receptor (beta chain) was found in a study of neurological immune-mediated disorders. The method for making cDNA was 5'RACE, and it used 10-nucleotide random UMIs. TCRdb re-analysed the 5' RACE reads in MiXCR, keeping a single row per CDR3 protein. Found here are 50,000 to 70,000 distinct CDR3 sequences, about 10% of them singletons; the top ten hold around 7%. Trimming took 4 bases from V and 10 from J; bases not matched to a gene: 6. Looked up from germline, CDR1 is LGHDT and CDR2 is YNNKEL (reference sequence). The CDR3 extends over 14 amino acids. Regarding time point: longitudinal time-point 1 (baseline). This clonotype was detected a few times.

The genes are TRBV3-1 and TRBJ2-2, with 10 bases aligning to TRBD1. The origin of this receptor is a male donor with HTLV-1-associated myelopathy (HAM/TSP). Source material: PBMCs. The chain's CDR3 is CASSLGTGEVELFF. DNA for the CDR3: TGTGCCAGCAGCCTCGGGACAGGGGAAGTGGAGCTGTTTTTT.